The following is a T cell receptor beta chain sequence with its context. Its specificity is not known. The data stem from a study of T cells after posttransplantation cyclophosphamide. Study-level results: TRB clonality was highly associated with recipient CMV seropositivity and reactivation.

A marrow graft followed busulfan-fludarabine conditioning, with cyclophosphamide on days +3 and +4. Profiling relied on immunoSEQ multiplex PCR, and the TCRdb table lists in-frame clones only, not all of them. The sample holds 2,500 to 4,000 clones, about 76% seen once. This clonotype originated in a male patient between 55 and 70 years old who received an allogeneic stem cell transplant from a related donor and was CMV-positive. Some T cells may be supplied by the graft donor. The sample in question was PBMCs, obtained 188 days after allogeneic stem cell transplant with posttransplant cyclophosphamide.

The CDR3 DNA follows: TGCGCCAGCAGCCAACTGGGGCAGCGAGCTTTCTTT. Translation: CASSQLGQRAFF. This chain uses TRBV4-3 with TRBJ1-1, with D tentatively TRBD1 (5 bases). Germline CDR1 is LGHNA and CDR2 is YSLEER. Trimming removed 2 bases from V and 10 bases from J, with 11 bases in between. The CDR3 consists of 12 residues.